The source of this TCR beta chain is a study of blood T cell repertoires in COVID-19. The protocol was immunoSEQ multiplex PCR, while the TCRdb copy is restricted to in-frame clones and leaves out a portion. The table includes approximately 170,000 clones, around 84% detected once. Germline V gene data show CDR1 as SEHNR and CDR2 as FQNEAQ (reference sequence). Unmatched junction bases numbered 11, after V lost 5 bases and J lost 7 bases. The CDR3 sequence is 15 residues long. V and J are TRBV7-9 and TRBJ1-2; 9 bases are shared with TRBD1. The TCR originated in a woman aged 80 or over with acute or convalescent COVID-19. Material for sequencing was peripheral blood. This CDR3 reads CASSPRQGGVGGYTF. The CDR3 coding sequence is TGTGCCAGCAGCCCAAGACAGGGGGGGGTTGGTGGCTACACCTTC.